The rows below give T cell receptor beta chains drawn from one sample of a study of PD-1 blockade in classical Hodgkin lymphoma. Libraries were prepared by immunoSEQ multiplex PCR; TCRdb keeps only in-frame clonotypes and omits some of them. The table shows approximately 9,000 clones, with 85% to 90% occurring only once. Sequenced sample: CD8+ T cells from blood. The receptors stem from a human donor with classical Hodgkin lymphoma. Each CDR3 is given with its conserved first and last residue. Each record gives: CDR3 protein, CDR3 DNA, D gene, V gene, CDR3 length, clone size, J gene. The D gene is left open where the match is weak. Clone size appears in some rows only: once, few, many, or a class for an expanded clone.

CDR3aa: CASSISRAGNTEAFF
CDR3nt: TGTGCCAGTAGTATCTCCAGGGCGGGGAACACTGAAGCTTTCTTT
d_gene: .
v_gene: TRBV19
len: 15
abundance: .
j_gene: TRBJ1-1

CDR3aa: CASSPQRNEQFF
CDR3nt: TGCGCCAGCAGCCCCCAGAGGAATGAGCAGTTCTTC
d_gene: .
v_gene: TRBV4-1
len: 12
abundance: .
j_gene: TRBJ2-1

CDR3aa: CASSYSRRGSSYEQYF
CDR3nt: TGTGCCAGCAGTTACTCTAGGCGGGGGAGCTCCTACGAGCAGTACTTC
d_gene: TRBD2
v_gene: TRBV6-5
len: 16
abundance: once
j_gene: TRBJ2-7

CDR3aa: CASSLRLWDGELFF
CDR3nt: TGTGCCAGCAGCTTACGTCTTTGGGACGGGGAGCTGTTTTTT
d_gene: .
v_gene: TRBV7-2
len: 14
abundance: .
j_gene: TRBJ2-2

CDR3aa: CATAGQGSFYEQYF
CDR3nt: TGTGCCACCGCGGGACAGGGATCCTTCTACGAGCAGTACTTC
d_gene: TRBD1
v_gene: TRBV27
len: 14
abundance: once
j_gene: TRBJ2-7

CDR3aa: CASRRSGDTEAFF
CDR3nt: TGTGCCAGCAGGCGCTCTGGGGACACTGAAGCTTTCTTT
d_gene: .
v_gene: TRBV5-4
len: 13
abundance: .
j_gene: TRBJ1-1

CDR3aa: CASSQAGGWTDTQYF
CDR3nt: TGCGCCAGCAGCCAAGCAGGGGGATGGACAGATACGCAGTATTTT
d_gene: TRBD1
v_gene: TRBV4-3
len: 15
abundance: .
j_gene: TRBJ2-3

CDR3aa: CSAKGTEAFF
CDR3nt: TGCAGTGCTAAGGGCACTGAAGCTTTCTTT
d_gene: .
v_gene: TRBV20-1
len: 10
abundance: once
j_gene: TRBJ1-1

CDR3aa: CASSRALTGELFF
CDR3nt: TGTGCCAGCAGCCGTGCTCTGACCGGGGAGCTGTTTTTT
d_gene: .
v_gene: TRBV5-4
len: 13
abundance: .
j_gene: TRBJ2-2

CDR3aa: CASSLGAGRDGYTF
CDR3nt: TGTGCCAGCAGTCTCGGAGCAGGGCGGGATGGCTACACCTTC
d_gene: .
v_gene: TRBV25-1
len: 14
abundance: .
j_gene: TRBJ1-2

CDR3aa: CASSFDSPYEQYF
CDR3nt: TGTGCCAGCAGCTTCGACAGCCCCTACGAGCAGTACTTC
d_gene: .
v_gene: TRBV11-2
len: 13
abundance: .
j_gene: TRBJ2-7

CDR3aa: CASSPDPMNTEAFF
CDR3nt: TGTGCCAGCAGCCCGGACCCGATGAACACTGAAGCTTTCTTT
d_gene: .
v_gene: TRBV9
len: 14
abundance: .
j_gene: TRBJ1-1

CDR3aa: CASSYSLTGAYGYTF
CDR3nt: TGTGCCAGCAGTTACTCCCTGACAGGGGCTTATGGCTACACCTTC
d_gene: TRBD1
v_gene: TRBV6-5
len: 15
abundance: .
j_gene: TRBJ1-2

CDR3aa: CATSRDLAWLYGYTF
CDR3nt: TGTGCCACCAGCAGAGATTTGGCGTGGCTATATGGCTACACCTTC
d_gene: .
v_gene: TRBV15
len: 15
abundance: .
j_gene: TRBJ1-2

CDR3aa: CASRIREQYF
CDR3nt: TGTGCCAGCAGGATCCGGGAGCAGTACTTC
d_gene: .
v_gene: TRBV2
len: 10
abundance: .
j_gene: TRBJ2-5

CDR3aa: CASSRRTGERDTEAFF
CDR3nt: TGCGCCAGCAGCCGACGGACAGGGGAGAGAGACACTGAAGCTTTCTTT
d_gene: TRBD1
v_gene: TRBV4-1
len: 16
abundance: .
j_gene: TRBJ1-1

CDR3aa: CASSVGDRVDEQYF
CDR3nt: TGTGCCAGCAGCGTAGGGGACAGGGTCGACGAGCAGTACTTC
d_gene: TRBD1
v_gene: TRBV9
len: 14
abundance: .
j_gene: TRBJ2-7

CDR3aa: CASSLKDPLAGGPETQYF
CDR3nt: TGTGCCAGCAGCTTAAAAGACCCCCTAGCGGGGGGGCCGGAGACCCAGTACTTC
d_gene: TRBD2
v_gene: TRBV7-6
len: 18
abundance: .
j_gene: TRBJ2-5

CDR3aa: CSVWAGYTDTQYF
CDR3nt: TGCAGCGTTTGGGCAGGGTACACAGATACGCAGTATTTT
d_gene: .
v_gene: TRBV29-1
len: 13
abundance: .
j_gene: TRBJ2-3

CDR3aa: CATSQGGTDQPQHF
CDR3nt: TGTGCCACCTCCCAGGGCGGGACGGATCAGCCCCAGCATTTT
d_gene: .
v_gene: TRBV27
len: 14
abundance: few
j_gene: TRBJ1-5

CDR3aa: CASSLAGPMSNQPQHF
CDR3nt: TGCGCCAGCAGCTTGGCGGGACCGATGAGCAATCAGCCCCAGCATTTT
d_gene: .
v_gene: TRBV5-1
len: 16
abundance: .
j_gene: TRBJ1-5

CDR3aa: CASSQGRGSYEQYF
CDR3nt: TGCGCCAGCAGCCAAGGCAGGGGTTCCTACGAGCAGTACTTC
d_gene: .
v_gene: TRBV4-3
len: 14
abundance: .
j_gene: TRBJ2-7

CDR3aa: CASSLGSTFTDTQYF
CDR3nt: TGCGCCAGCAGCTTGGGTTCCACTTTCACAGATACGCAGTATTTT
d_gene: .
v_gene: TRBV5-1
len: 15
abundance: .
j_gene: TRBJ2-3

CDR3aa: CASSFRRDRTYEQYF
CDR3nt: TGTGCCAGCAGCTTTAGGCGGGACCGTACCTACGAGCAGTACTTC
d_gene: .
v_gene: TRBV11-2
len: 15
abundance: .
j_gene: TRBJ2-7

CDR3aa: CASTLQGGGTEAFF
CDR3nt: TGTGCCAGCACCCTACAGGGGGGAGGCACTGAAGCTTTCTTT
d_gene: TRBD1
v_gene: TRBV27
len: 14
abundance: once
j_gene: TRBJ1-1

CDR3aa: CASSLGTSGVVETQYF
CDR3nt: TGTGCCAGCAGCTTAGGCACTAGCGGGGTGGTAGAGACCCAGTACTTC
d_gene: TRBD2
v_gene: TRBV7-6
len: 16
abundance: .
j_gene: TRBJ2-5

CDR3aa: CASRLDLAVRQPQHF
CDR3nt: TGTGCCAGCAGACTGGACCTGGCTGTCCGTCAGCCCCAGCATTTT
d_gene: .
v_gene: TRBV28
len: 15
abundance: .
j_gene: TRBJ1-5

CDR3aa: CASSISDGLNTEAFF
CDR3nt: TGTGCCAGTAGTATAAGTGACGGGTTGAACACTGAAGCTTTCTTT
d_gene: .
v_gene: TRBV19
len: 15
abundance: .
j_gene: TRBJ1-1